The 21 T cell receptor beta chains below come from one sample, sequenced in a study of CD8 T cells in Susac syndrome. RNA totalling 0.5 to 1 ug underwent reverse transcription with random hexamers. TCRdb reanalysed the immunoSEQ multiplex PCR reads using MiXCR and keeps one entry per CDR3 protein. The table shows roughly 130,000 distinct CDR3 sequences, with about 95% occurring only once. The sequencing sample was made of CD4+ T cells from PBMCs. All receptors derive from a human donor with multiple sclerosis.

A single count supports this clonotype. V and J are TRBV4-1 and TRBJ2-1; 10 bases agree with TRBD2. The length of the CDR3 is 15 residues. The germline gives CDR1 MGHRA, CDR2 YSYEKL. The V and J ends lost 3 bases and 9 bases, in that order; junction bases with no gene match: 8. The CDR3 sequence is CASSHLGTSEGEQFF. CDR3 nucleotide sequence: TGCGCCAGCAGCCACCTCGGGACTAGCGAGGGTGAGCAGTTCTTC.

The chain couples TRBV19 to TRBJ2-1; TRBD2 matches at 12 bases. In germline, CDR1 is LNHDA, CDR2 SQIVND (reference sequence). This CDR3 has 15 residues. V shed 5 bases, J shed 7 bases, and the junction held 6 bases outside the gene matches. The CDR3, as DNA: TGTGCCAGTAGTCTCTTCGGACTAGCGGGGAATGAGCAGTTCTTC. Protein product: CASSLFGLAGNEQFF.

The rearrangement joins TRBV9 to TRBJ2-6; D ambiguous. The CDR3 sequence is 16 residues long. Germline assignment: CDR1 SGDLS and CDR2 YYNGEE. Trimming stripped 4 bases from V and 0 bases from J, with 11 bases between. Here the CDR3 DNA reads TGTGCCAGCAGCTCTAGAGGCCGCTCTGGGGCCAACGTCCTGACTTTC. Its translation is CASSSRGRSGANVLTF.

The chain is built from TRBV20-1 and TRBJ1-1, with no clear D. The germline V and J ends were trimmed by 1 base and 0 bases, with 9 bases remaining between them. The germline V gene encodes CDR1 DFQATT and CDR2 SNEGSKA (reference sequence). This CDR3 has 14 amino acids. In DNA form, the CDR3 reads TGCAGTGCTAGAGGCCCGGCAATGAACACTGAAGCTTTCTTT. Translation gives CSARGPAMNTEAFF.

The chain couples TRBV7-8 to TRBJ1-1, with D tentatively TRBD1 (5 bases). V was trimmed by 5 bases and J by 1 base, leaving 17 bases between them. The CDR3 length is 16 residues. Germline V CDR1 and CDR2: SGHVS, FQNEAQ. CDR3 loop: CASSAGTDFRNTEAFF. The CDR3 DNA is TGTGCCAGCAGCGCAGGGACGGACTTCAGGAACACTGAAGCTTTCTTT.

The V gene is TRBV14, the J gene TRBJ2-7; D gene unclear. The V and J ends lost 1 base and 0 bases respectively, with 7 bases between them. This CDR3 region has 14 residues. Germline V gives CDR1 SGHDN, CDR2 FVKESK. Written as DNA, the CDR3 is TGTGCCAGCAGCCAAGTTGGTACCTCCTACGAGCAGTACTTC. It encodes CASSQVGTSYEQYF.

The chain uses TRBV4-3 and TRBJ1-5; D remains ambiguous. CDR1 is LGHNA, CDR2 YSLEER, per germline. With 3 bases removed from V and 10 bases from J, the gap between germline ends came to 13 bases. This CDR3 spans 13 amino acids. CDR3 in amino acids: CASSQSLAEPQHF. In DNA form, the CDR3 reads TGCGCCAGCAGCCAGTCGCTTGCGGAACCCCAGCATTTT.

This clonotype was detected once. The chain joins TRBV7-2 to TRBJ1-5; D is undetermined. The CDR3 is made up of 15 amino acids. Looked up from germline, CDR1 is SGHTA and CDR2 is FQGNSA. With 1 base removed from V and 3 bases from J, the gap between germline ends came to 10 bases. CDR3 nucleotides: TGTGCCAGCAGCTTAGTTGTCAGCGACAATCAGCCCCAGCATTTT. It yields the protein CASSLVVSDNQPQHF. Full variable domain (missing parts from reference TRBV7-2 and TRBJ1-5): GAGVSQSPSNKVTEKGKDVELRCDPISGHTALYWYRQSLGQGLEFLIYFQGNSAPDKSGLPSDRFSAERTGGSVSTLTIQRTQQEDSAVYLCASSLVVSDNQPQHFGDGTRLSIL.

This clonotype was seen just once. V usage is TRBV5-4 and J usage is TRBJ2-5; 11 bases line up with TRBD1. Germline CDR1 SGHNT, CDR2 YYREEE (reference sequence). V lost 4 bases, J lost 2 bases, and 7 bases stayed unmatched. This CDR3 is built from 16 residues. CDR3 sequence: CASSKGQGEVQETQYF. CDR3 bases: TGTGCCAGCAGCAAGGGACAGGGGGAGGTTCAAGAGACCCAGTACTTC.

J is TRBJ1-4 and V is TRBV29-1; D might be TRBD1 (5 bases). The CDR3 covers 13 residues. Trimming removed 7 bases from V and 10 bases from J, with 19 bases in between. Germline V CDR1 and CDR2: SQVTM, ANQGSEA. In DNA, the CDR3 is TGCAGCGCCCGGGACGGGGGAGTTGGAAAACTGTTTTTT. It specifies CSARDGGVGKLFF.

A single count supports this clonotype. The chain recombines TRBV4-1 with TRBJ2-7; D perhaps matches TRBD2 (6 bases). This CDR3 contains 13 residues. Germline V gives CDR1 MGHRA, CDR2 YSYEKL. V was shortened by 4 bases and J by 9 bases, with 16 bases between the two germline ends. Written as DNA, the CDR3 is TGCGCCAGCAGCCGGACTCGTGGGGAGGTGCAGTACTTC. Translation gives CASSRTRGEVQYF.

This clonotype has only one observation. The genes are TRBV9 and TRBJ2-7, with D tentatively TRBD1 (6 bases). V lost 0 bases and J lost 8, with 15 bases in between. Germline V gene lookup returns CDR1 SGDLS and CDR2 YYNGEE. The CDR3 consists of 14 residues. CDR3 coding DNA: TGTGCCAGCAGCGTAGAGGGCAACAGGGATAAGCAGTACTTC. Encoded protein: CASSVEGNRDKQYF.

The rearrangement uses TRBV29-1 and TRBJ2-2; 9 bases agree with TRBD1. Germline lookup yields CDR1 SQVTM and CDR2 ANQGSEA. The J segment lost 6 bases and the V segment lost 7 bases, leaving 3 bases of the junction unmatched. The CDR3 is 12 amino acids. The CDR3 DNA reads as TGCAGCGCCGGGACAGGGTCCGGGGAGCTGTTTTTT. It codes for CSAGTGSGELFF.

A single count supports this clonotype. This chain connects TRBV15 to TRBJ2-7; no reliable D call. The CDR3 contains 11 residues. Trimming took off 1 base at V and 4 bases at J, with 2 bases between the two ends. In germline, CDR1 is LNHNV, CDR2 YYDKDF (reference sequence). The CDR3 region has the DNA TGTGCCACCAGCAGAGGATACGAGCAGTACTTC. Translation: CATSRGYEQYF.

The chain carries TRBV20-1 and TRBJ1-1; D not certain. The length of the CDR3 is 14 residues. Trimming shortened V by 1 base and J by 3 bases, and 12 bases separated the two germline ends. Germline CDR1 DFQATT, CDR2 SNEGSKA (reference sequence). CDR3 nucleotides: TGCAGTGCTAGAGGAGGAGGGTACTACACTGAAGCTTTCTTT. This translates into CSARGGGYYTEAFF.

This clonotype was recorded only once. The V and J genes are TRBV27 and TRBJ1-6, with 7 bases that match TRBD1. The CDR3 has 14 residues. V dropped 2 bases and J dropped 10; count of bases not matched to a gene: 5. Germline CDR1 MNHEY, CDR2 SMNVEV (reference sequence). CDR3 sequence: CASSLDRVSSPLHF. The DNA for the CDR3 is TGTGCCAGCAGTTTAGACAGGGTATCATCACCCCTCCACTTT.

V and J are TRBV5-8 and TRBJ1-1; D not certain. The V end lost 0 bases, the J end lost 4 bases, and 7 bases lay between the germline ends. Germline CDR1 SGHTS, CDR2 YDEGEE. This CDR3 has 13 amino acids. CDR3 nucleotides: TGTGCCAGCAGCTTGGGTTCAGTCACTGAAGCTTTCTTT. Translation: CASSLGSVTEAFF.

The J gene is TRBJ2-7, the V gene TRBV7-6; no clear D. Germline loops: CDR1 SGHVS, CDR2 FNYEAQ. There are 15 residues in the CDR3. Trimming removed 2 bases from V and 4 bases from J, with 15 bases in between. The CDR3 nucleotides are TGTGCCAGCAGCTTATCGGACGCCACCGAGTACGAGCAGTACTTC. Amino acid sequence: CASSLSDATEYEQYF.

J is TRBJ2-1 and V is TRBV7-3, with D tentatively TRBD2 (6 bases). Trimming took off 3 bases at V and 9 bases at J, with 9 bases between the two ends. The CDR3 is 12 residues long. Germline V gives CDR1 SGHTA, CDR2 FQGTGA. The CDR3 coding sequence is TGTGCCAGCAGCTTCCCGGGAGCTGAGCAGTTCTTC. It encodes CASSFPGAEQFF.

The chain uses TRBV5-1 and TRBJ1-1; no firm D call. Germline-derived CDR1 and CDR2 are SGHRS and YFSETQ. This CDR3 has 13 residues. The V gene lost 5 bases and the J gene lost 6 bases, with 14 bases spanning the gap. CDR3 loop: CASSNHVTAEAFF. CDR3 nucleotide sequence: TGCGCCAGCAGTAACCACGTGACCGCTGAAGCTTTCTTT.

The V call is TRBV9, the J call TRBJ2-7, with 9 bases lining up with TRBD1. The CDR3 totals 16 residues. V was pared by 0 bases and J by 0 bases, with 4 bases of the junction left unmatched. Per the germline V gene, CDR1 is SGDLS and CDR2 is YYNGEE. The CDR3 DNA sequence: TGTGCCAGCAGCGTAGGATCGGGACAGGGCTCCTACGAGCAGTACTTC. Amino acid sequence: CASSVGSGQGSYEQYF.